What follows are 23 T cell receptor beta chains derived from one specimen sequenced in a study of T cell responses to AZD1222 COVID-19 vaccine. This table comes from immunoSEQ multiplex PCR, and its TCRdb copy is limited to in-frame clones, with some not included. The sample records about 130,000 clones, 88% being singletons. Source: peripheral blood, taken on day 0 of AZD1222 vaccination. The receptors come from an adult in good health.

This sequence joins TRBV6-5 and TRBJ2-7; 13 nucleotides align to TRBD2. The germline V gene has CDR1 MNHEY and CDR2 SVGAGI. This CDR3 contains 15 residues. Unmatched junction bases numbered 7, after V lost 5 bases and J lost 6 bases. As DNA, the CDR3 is TGTGCCAGCAGTCGAACGGGGACTAGCGGGACCGAGCAGTACTTC. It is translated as CASSRTGTSGTEQYF.

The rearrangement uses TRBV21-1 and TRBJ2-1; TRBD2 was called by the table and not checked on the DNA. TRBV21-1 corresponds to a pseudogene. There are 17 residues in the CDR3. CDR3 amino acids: CASSKPLLAGVYNEQFF. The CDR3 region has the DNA TGTGCCAGCAGCAAACCCCTTCTAGCGGGAGTTTACAATGAGCAGTTCTTC.

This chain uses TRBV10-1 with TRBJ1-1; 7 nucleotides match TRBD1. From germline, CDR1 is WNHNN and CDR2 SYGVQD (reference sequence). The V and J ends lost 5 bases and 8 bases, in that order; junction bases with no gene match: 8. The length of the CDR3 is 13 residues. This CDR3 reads CASSPGQVSEAFF. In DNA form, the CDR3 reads TGCGCCAGCAGTCCAGGACAGGTCTCCGAAGCTTTCTTT.

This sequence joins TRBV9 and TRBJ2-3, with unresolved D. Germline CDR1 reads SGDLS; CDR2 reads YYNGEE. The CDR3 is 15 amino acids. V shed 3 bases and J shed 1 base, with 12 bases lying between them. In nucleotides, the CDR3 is TGTGCCAGCAGCGCCATGCCGACTCGCACAGATACGCAGTATTTT. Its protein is CASSAMPTRTDTQYF.

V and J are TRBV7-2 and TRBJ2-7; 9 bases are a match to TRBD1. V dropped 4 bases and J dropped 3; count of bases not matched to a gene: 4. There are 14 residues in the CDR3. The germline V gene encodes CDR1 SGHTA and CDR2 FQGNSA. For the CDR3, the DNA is TGTGCCAGCAGCTGGGGACAGGGTAGCTACGAGCAGTACTTC. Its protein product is CASSWGQGSYEQYF.

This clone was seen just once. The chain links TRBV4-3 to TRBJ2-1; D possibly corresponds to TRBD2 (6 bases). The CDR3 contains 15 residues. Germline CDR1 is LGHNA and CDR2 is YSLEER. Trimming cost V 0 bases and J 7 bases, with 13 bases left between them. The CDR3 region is CASSQEEGRLNEQFF. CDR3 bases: TGCGCCAGCAGCCAAGAGGAGGGGCGGTTGAATGAGCAGTTCTTC.

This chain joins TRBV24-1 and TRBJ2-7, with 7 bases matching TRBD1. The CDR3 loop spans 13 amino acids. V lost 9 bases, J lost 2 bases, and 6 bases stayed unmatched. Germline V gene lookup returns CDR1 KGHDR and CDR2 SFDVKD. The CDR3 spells CATEDRNTYEQYF. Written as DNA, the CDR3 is TGTGCCACCGAGGACAGGAACACCTACGAGCAGTACTTC.

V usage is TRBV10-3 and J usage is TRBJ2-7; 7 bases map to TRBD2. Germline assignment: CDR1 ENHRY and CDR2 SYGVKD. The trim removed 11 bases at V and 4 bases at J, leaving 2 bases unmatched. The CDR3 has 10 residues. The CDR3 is CASGGYEQYF. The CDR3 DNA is TGTGCCTCCGGGGGGTACGAGCAGTACTTC.

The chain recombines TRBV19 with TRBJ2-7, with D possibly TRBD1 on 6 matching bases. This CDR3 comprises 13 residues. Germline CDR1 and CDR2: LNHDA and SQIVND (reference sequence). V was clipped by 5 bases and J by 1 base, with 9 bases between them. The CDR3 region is CASSSGASYEQYF. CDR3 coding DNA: TGTGCCAGTAGTTCAGGGGCGTCCTACGAGCAGTACTTC.

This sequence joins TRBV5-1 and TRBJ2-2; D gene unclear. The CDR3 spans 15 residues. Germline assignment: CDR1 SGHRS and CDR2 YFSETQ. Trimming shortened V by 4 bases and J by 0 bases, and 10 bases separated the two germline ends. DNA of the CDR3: TGCGCCAGCAGCGTATCCACAGCGAACACCGGGGAGCTGTTTTTT. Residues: CASSVSTANTGELFF.

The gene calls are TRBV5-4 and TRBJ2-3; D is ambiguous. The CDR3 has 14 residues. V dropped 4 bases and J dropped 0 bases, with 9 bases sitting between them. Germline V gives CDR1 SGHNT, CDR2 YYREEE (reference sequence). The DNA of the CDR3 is TGTGCCAGCAGCCTCACGGCGAGCACAGATACGCAGTATTTT. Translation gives CASSLTASTDTQYF.

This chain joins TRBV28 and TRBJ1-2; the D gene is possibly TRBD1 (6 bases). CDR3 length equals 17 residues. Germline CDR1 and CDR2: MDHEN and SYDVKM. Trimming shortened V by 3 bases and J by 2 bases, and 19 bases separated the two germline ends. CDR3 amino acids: CASSFYVGGRGNYGYTF. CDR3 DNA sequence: TGTGCCAGCAGTTTTTACGTTGGGGGCAGAGGGAACTATGGCTACACCTTC.

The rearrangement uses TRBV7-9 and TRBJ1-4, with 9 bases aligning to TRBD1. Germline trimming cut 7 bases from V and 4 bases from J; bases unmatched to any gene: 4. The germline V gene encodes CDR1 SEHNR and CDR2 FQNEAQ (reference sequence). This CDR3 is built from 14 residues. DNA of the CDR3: TGTGCCAGCAACCCGGGACAGGGTAATGAAAAACTGTTTTTT. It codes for CASNPGQGNEKLFF.

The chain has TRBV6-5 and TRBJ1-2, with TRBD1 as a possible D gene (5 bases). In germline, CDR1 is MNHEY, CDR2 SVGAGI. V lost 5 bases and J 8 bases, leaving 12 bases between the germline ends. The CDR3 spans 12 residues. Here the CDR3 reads CASSRGDGGYTF. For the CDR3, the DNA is TGTGCCAGCAGTCGGGGGGACGGGGGCTACACCTTC.

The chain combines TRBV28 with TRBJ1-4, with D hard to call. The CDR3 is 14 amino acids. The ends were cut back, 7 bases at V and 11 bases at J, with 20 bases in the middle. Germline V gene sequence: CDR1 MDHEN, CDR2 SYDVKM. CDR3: CASTSTGPKTKLFF. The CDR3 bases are TGTGCCAGCACCAGCACTGGGCCTAAGACGAAACTGTTTTTT.

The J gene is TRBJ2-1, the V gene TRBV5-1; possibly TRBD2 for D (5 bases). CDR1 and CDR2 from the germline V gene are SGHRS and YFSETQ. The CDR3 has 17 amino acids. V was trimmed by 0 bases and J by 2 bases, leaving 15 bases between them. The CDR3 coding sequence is TGCGCCAGCAGCTTGGACCCGGGGAGCTCCGCCTACAATGAGCAGTTCTTC. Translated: CASSLDPGSSAYNEQFF. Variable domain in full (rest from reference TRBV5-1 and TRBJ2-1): KAGVTQTPRYLIKTRGQQVTLSCSPISGHRSVSWYQQTPGQGLQFLFEYFSETQRNKGNFPGRFSGRQFSNSRSEMNVSTLELGDSALYLCASSLDPGSSAYNEQFFGPGTRLTVL.

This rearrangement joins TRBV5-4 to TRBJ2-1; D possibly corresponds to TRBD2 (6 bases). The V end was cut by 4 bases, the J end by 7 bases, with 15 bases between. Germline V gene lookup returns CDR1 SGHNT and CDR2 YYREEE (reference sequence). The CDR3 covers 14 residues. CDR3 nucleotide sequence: TGTGCCAGCAGCGGGCGGGACTCGAAAAATGAGCAGTTCTTC. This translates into CASSGRDSKNEQFF.

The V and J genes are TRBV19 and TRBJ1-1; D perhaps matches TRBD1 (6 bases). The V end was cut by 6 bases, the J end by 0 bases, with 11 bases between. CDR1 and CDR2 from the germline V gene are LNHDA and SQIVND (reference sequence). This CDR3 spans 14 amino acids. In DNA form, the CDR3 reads TGTGCCAGTAGCCTGACAGGCATGAACACTGAAGCTTTCTTT. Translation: CASSLTGMNTEAFF.

CDR3 sequence: CASTSKGTGDGNTIYF. CDR3 coding DNA: TGCGCCAGCACCTCAAAGGGGACAGGGGATGGAAACACCATATATTTT. The rearrangement uses TRBV10-2 and TRBJ1-3; TRBD1 agrees at 10 bases. This CDR3 has 16 amino acids. J lost 3 bases, V lost 7 bases, and 9 bases had no gene match. CDR1 is WSHSY and CDR2 is SAAADI in the germline V gene.

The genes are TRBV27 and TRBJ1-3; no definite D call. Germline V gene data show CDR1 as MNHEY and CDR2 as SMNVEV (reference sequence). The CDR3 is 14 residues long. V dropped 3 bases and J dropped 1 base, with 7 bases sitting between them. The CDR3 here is CASSFAGSGNTIYF. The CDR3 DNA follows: TGTGCCAGCAGTTTCGCGGGTTCTGGAAACACCATATATTTT.

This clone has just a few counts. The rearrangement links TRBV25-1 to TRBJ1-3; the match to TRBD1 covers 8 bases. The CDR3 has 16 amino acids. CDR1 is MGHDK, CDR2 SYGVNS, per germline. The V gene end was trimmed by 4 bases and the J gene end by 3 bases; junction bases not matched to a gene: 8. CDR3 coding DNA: TGTGCCAGCAGTGTGGGGACAGGTGGTTTTGGAAACACCATATATTTT. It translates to CASSVGTGGFGNTIYF.

CDR3 sequence: CASSSGLAGGMRETQYF. DNA for the CDR3: TGTGCCAGCAGCAGTGGACTAGCGGGAGGCATGAGAGAGACCCAGTACTTC. This sequence joins TRBV11-2 and TRBJ2-5, with TRBD2 matching over 14 bases. Germline V lookup: CDR1 SGHAT, CDR2 FQNNGV. The CDR3 covers 17 residues. V gave up 5 bases and J gave up 4 bases; unmatched junction bases: 9. The complete variable domain, with remaining parts taken from reference TRBV11-2 and TRBJ2-5, reads EAGVAQSPRYKIIEKRQSVAFWCNPISGHATLYWYQQILGQGPKLLIQFQNNGVVDDSQLPKDRFSAERLKGVDSTLKIQPAKLEDSAVYLCASSSGLAGGMRETQYFGPGTRLLVL.

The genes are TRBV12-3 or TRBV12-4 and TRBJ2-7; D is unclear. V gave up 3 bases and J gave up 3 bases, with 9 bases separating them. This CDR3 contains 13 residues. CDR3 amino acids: CASSFLGGYEQYF. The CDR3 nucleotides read TGTGCCAGCAGTTTCCTTGGCGGCTACGAGCAGTACTTC.